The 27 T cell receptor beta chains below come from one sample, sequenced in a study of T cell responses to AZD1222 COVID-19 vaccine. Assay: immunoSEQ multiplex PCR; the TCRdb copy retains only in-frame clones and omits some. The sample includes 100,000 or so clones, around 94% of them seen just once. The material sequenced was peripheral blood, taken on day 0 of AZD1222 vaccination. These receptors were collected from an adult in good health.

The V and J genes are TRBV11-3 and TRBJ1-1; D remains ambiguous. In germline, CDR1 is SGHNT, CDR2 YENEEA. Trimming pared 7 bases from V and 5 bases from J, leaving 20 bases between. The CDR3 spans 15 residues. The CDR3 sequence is CASTFLGLKGTEAFF. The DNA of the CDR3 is TGTGCCAGCACCTTCCTCGGCCTTAAGGGAACTGAAGCTTTCTTT.

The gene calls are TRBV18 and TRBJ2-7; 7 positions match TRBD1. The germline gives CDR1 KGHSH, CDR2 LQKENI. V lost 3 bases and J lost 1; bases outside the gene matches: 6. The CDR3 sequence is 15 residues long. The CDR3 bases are TGTGCCAGCTCACCGACGAGGACAGGATCCTACGAGCAGTACTTC. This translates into CASSPTRTGSYEQYF.

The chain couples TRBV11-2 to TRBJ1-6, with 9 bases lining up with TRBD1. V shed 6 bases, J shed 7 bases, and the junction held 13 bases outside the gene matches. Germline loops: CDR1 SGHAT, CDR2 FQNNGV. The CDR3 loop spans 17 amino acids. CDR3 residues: CASSYNRGTGHNSPLHF. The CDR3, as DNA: TGTGCCAGCAGTTACAACCGCGGGACAGGGCACAATTCACCCCTCCACTTT.

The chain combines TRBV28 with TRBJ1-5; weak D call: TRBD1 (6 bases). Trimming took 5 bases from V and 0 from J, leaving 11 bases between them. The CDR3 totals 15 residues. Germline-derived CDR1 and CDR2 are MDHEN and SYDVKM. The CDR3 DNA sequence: TGTGCCAGCAGTCCCGGACAGTATAGCAATCAGCCCCAGCATTTT. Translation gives CASSPGQYSNQPQHF. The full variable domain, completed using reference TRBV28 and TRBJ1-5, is DVKVTQSSRYLVKRTGEKVFLECVQDMDHENMFWYRQDPGLGLRLIYFSYDVKMKEKGDIPEGYSVSREKKERFSLILESASTNQTSMYLCASSPGQYSNQPQHFGDGTRLSIL.

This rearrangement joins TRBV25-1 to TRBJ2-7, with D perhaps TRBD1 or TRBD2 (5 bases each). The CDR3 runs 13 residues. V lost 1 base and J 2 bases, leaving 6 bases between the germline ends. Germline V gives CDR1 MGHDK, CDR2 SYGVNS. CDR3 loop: CASSESGPYEQYF. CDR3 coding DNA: TGTGCCAGCAGTGAATCGGGACCCTACGAGCAGTACTTC.

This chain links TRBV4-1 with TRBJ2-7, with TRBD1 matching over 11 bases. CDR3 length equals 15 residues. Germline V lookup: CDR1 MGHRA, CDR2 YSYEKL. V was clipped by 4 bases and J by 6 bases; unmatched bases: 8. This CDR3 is CASSRGQGATIEQYF. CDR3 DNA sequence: TGCGCCAGCAGCCGCGGACAGGGGGCTACTATCGAGCAGTACTTC.

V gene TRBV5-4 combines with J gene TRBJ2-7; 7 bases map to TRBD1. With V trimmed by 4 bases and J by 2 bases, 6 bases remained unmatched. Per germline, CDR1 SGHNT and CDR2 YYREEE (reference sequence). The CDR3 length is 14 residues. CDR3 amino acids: CASSGRDSPYEQYF. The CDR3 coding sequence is TGTGCCAGCAGCGGTAGGGACAGTCCCTACGAGCAGTACTTC.

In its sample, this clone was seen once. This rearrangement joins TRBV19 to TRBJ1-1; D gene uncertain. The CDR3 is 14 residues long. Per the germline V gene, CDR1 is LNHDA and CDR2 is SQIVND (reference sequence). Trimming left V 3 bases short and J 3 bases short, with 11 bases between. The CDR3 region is CASSMRTPYTEAFF. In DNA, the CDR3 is TGTGCCAGTAGTATGAGGACGCCCTACACTGAAGCTTTCTTT.

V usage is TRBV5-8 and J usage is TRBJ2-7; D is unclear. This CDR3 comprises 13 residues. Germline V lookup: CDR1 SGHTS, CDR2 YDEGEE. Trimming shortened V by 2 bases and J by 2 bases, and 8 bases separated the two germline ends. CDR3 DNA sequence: TGTGCCAGCAGCTTACCGGAAGCCTACGAGCAGTACTTC. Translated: CASSLPEAYEQYF.

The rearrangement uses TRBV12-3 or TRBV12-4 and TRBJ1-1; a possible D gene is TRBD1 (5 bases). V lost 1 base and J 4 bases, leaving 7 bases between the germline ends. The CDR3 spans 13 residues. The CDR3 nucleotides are TGTGCCAGCAGTTTAGGGGGCATCACTGAAGCTTTCTTT. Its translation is CASSLGGITEAFF.

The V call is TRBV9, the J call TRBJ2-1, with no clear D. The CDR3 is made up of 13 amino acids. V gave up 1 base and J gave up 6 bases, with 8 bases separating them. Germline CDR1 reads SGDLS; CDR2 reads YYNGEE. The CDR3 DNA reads TGTGCCAGCAGCGTACTCATAGGCAATGAGCAGTTCTTC. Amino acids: CASSVLIGNEQFF. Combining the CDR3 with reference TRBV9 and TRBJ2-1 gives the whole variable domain DSGVTQTPKHLITATGQRVTLRCSPRSGDLSVYWYQQSLDQGLQFLIQYYNGEERAKGNILERFSAQQFPDLHSELNLSSLELGDSALYFCASSVLIGNEQFFGPGTRLTVL.

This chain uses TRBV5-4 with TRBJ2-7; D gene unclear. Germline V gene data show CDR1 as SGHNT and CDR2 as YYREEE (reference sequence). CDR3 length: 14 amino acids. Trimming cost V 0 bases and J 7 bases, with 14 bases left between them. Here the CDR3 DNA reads TGTGCCAGCAGCTTGGACGCTTCCCTACGAGAGCAGTACTTC. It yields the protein CASSLDASLREQYF.

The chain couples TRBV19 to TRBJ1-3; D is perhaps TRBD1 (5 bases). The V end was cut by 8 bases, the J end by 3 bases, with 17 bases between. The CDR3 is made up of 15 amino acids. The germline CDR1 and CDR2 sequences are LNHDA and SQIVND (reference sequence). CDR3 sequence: CASGGWTRGGNTIYF. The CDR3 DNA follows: TGTGCCAGTGGGGGATGGACCCGAGGTGGAAACACCATATATTTT.

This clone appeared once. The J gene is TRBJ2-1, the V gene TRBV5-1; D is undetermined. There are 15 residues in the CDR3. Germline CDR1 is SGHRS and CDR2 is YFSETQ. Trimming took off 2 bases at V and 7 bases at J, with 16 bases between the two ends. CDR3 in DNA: TGCGCCAGCAGCTTTCAACAGATCCCGCGGAATGAGCAGTTCTTC. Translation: CASSFQQIPRNEQFF.

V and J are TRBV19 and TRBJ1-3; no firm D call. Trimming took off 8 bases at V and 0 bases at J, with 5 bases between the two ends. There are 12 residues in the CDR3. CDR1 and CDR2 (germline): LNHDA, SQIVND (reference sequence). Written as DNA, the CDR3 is TGTGCCAGTGTGAGCTCTGGAAACACCATATATTTT. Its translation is CASVSSGNTIYF. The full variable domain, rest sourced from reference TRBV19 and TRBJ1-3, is DGGITQSPKYLFRKEGQNVTLSCEQNLNHDAMYWYRQDPGQGLRLIYYSQIVNDFQKGDIAEGYSVSREKKESFPLTVTSAQKNPTAFYLCASVSSGNTIYFGEGSWLTVV.

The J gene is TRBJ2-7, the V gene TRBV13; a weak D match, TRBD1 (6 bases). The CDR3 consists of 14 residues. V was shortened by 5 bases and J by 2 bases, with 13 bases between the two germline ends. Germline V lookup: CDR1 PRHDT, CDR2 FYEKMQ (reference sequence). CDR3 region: CASSPQQGTYEQYF. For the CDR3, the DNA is TGTGCCAGCAGCCCACAACAGGGCACCTACGAGCAGTACTTC.

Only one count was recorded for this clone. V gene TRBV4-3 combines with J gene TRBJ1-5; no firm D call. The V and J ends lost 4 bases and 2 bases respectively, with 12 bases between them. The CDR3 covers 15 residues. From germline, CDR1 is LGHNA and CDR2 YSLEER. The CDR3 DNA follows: TGCGCCAGCAGCCTTAAGGTTAACGGCAATCAGCCCCAGCATTTT. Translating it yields CASSLKVNGNQPQHF.

Here the CDR3 reads CASYDGLAGALSSYNEQFF. Written as DNA, the CDR3 is TGTGCTAGTTACGACGGACTAGCGGGGGCCCTCAGCTCCTACAATGAGCAGTTCTTC. The chain couples TRBV12-5 to TRBJ2-1; 13 nucleotides agree with TRBD2. The CDR3 consists of 19 residues. The ends lost 8 bases at V and 0 bases at J; junction bases unmatched: 13. Per germline, CDR1 LGHNT and CDR2 FRNRAP.

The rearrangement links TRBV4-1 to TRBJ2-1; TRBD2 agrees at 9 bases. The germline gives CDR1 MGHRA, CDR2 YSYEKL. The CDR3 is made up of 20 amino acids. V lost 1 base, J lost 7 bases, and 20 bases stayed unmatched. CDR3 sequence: CASSQGKSGRPNVLTNEQFF. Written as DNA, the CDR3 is TGCGCCAGCAGCCAAGGAAAAAGCGGGAGGCCGAATGTTCTGACAAATGAGCAGTTCTTC.

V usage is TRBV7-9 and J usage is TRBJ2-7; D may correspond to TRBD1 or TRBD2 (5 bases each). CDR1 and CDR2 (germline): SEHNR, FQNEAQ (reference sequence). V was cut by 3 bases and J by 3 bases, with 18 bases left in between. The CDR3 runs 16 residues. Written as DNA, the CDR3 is TGTGCCAGCAGCTTGCCCGGGACGTCCTACGTCTACGAGCAGTACTTC. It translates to CASSLPGTSYVYEQYF.

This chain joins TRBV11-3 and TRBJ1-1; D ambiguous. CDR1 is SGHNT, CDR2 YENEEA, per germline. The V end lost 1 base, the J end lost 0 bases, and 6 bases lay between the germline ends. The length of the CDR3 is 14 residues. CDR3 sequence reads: CASSLAQLNTEAFF. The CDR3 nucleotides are TGTGCCAGCAGCTTAGCACAGCTGAACACTGAAGCTTTCTTT.

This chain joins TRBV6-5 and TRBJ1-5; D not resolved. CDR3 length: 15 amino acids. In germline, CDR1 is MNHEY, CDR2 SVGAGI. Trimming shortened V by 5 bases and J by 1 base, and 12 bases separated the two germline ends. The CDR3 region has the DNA TGTGCCAGCAGTAGTCGGCGCAGCAGCAATCAGCCCCAGCATTTT. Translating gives CASSSRRSSNQPQHF.

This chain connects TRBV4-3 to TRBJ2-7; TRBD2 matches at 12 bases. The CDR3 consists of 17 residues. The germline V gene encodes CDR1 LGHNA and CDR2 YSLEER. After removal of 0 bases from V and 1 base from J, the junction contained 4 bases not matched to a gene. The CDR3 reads CASSQELAGGLSYEQYF. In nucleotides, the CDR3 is TGCGCCAGCAGCCAAGAGCTAGCGGGGGGGCTTTCCTACGAGCAGTACTTC.

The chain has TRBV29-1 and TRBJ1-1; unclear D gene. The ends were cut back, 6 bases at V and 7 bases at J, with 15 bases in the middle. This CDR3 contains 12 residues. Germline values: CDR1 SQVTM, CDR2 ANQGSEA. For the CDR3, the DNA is TGCAGCGTACATATTTGGGGTGATGAAGCTTTCTTT. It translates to CSVHIWGDEAFF.

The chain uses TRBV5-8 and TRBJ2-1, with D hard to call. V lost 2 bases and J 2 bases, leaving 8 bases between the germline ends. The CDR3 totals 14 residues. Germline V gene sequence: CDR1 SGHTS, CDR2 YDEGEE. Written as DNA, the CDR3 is TGTGCCAGCAGCTTCCCAATCACCTACAATGAGCAGTTCTTC. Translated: CASSFPITYNEQFF.

The CDR3 loop is CASIGRSSYEQYF. CDR3 in DNA: TGTGCCAGCATAGGAAGAAGCTCCTACGAGCAGTACTTC. The chain uses TRBV28 and TRBJ2-7; D is ambiguous. Germline V CDR1 and CDR2: MDHEN, SYDVKM. Trimming took 7 bases from V and 0 from J, leaving 10 bases between them. The CDR3 runs 13 residues. Supplemented by reference TRBV28 and TRBJ2-7, the full variable domain reads DVKVTQSSRYLVKRTGEKVFLECVQDMDHENMFWYRQDPGLGLRLIYFSYDVKMKEKGDIPEGYSVSREKKERFSLILESASTNQTSMYLCASIGRSSYEQYFGPGTRLTVT.

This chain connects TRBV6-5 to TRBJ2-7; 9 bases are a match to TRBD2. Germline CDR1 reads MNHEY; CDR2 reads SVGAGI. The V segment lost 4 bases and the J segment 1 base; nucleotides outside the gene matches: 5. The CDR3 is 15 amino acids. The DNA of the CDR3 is TGTGCCAGCAGTTCGCGGGGGGGTCAATCCTACGAGCAGTACTTC. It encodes CASSSRGGQSYEQYF.